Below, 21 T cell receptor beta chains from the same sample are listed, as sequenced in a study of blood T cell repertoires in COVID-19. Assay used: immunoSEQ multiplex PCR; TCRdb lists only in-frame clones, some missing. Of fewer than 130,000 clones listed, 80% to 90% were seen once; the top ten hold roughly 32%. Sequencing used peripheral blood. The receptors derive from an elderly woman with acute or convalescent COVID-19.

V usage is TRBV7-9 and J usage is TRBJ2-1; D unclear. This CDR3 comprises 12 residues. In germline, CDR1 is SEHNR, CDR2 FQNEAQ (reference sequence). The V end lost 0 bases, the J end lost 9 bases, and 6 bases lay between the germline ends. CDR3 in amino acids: CASSLAGREQFF. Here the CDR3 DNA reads TGTGCCAGCAGCTTAGCTGGGCGTGAGCAGTTCTTC.

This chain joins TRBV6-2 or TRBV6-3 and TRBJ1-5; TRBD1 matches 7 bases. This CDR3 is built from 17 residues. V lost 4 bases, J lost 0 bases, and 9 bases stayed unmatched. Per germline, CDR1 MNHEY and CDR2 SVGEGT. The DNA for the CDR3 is TGTGCCAGCAGTTCCCTGGGGACAGCAGTTAGCAATCAGCCCCAGCATTTT. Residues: CASSSLGTAVSNQPQHF.

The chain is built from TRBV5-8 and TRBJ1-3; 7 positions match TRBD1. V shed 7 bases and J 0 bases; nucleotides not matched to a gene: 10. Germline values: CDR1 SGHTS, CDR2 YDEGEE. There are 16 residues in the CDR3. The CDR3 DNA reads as TGTGCCAGCCCCCAGACAGGGCACTACTCTGGAAACACCATATATTTT. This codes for CASPQTGHYSGNTIYF.

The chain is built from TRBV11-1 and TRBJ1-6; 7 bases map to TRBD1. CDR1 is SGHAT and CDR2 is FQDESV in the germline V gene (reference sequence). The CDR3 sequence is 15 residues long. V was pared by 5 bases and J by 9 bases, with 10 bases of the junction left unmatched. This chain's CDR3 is CASSKEGAPSSPLHF. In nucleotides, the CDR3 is TGTGCCAGCAGCAAAGAGGGGGCGCCTAGTTCACCCCTCCACTTT. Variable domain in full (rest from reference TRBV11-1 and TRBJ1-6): EAEVAQSPRYKITEKSQAVAFWCDPISGHATLYWYRQILGQGPELLVQFQDESVVDDSQLPKDRFSAERLKGVDSTLKIQPAELGDSAMYLCASSKEGAPSSPLHFGNGTRLTVT.

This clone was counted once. Here the CDR3 reads CASSETQGGETQYF. CDR3 bases: TGTGCCAGCTCGGAGACGCAGGGGGGAGAGACCCAGTACTTC. The gene calls are TRBV18 and TRBJ2-5; the D gene is possibly TRBD1 (7 bases). Trimming took 6 bases from V and 4 from J, leaving 15 bases between them. The CDR3 contains 14 residues. Germline CDR1 KGHSH, CDR2 LQKENI.

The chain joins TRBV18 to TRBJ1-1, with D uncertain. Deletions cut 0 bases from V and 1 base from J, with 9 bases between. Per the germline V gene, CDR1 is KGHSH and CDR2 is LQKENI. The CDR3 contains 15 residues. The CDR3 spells CASSPPSVPNTEAFF. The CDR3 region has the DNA TGTGCCAGCTCACCACCGTCCGTCCCGAACACTGAAGCTTTCTTT.

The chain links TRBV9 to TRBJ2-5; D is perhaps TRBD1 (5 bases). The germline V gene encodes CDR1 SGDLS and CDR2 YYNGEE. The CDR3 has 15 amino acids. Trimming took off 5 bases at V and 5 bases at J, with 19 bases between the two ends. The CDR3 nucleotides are TGTGCCAGCAGACCCCTGGGCCAGGGATTCGAGACCCAGTACTTC. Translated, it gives CASRPLGQGFETQYF.

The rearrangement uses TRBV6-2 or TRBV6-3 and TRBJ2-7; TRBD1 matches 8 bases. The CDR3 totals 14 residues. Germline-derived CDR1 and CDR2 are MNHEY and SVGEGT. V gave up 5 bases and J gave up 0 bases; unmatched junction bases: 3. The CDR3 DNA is TGTGCCAGCAGTCGGACAGGGTACTCCTACGAGCAGTACTTC. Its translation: CASSRTGYSYEQYF.

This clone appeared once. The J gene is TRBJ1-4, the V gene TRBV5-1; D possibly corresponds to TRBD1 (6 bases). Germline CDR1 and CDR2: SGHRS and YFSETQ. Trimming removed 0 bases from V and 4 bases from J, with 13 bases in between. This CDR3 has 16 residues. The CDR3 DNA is TGCGCCAGCAGCTTGGTGGCAGGGGATCGTAATGAAAAACTGTTTTTT. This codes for CASSLVAGDRNEKLFF.

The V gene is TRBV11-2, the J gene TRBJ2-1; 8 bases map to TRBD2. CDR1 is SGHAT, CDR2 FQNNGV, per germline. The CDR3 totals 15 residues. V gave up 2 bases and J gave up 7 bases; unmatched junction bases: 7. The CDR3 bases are TGTGCCAGCAGCTTAATCGAGCGGGGGTGGAATGAGCAGTTCTTC. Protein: CASSLIERGWNEQFF.

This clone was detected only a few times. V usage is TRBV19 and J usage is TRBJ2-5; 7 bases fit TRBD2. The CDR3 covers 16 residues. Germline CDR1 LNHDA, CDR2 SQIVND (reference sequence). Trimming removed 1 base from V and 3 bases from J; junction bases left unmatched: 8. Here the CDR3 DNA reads TGTGCCAGTAGTATAGGCGGGAGCATATCCAAAGAGACCCAGTACTTC. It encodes CASSIGGSISKETQYF.

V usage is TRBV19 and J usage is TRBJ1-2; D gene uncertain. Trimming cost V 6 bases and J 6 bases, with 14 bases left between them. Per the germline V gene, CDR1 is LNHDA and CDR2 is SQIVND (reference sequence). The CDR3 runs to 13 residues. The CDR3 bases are TGTGCCAGTAGGGGGTGGGGAGGCGATGGCTACACCTTC. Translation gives CASRGWGGDGYTF.

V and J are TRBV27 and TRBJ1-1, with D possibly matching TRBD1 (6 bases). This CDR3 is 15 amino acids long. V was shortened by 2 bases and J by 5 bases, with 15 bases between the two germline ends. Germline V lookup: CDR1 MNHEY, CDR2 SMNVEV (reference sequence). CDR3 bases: TGTGCCAGCAGTTTAAGTCCGGGGAGGGGGACTGAAGCTTTCTTT. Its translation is CASSLSPGRGTEAFF.

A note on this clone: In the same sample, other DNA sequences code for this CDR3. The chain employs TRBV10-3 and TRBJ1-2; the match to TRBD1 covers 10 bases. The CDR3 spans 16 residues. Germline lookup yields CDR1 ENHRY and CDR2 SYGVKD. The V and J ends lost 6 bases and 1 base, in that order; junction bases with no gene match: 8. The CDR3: CAISSLTGGDNYGYTF. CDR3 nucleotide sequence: TGTGCCATCAGCAGCCTGACAGGGGGCGATAACTATGGCTACACCTTC.

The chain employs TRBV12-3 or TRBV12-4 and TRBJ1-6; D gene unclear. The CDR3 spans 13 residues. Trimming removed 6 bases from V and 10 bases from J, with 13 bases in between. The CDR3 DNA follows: TGTGCCAGCAGCCTGTCAGTCCGATCACCCCTCCACTTT. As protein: CASSLSVRSPLHF.

CDR3 sequence: CASSNLQGYEQYF. The CDR3 coding sequence is TGTGCCAGCAGCAACCTACAGGGATACGAGCAGTACTTC. This chain connects TRBV7-2 to TRBJ2-7, with D tentatively TRBD1 (6 bases). Per germline, CDR1 SGHTA and CDR2 FQGNSA. The CDR3 extends over 13 amino acids. V lost 5 bases and J lost 4, with 12 bases in between. Variable domain in full (rest from reference TRBV7-2 and TRBJ2-7): GAGVSQSPSNKVTEKGKDVELRCDPISGHTALYWYRQSLGQGLEFLIYFQGNSAPDKSGLPSDRFSAERTGGSVSTLTIQRTQQEDSAVYLCASSNLQGYEQYFGPGTRLTVT.

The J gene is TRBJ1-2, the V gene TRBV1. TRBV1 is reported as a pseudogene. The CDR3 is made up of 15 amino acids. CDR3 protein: CTSSQAQALNYGYTF. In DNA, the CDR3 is TGCACCAGCAGCCAAGCTCAAGCCCTTAACTATGGCTACACCTTC.

As DNA, the CDR3 is TGTGCCAGCAGCCAAAGCGTAGACGAAAACATTCAGTACTTC. It is translated as CASSQSVDENIQYF. The rearrangement joins TRBV3-1 (or the pseudogene TRBV3-2) to TRBJ2-4, with D hard to call. The CDR3 length is 14 residues. The V end was cut by 2 bases, the J end by 5 bases, with 10 bases between. Germline V CDR1 and CDR2: LGHDT, YNNKEL (reference sequence).

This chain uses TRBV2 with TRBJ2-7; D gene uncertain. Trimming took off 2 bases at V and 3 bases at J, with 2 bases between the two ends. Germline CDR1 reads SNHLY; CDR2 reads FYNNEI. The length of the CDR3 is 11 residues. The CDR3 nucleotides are TGTGCCAGCAGTGAACTCTACGAGCAGTACTTC. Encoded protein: CASSELYEQYF.

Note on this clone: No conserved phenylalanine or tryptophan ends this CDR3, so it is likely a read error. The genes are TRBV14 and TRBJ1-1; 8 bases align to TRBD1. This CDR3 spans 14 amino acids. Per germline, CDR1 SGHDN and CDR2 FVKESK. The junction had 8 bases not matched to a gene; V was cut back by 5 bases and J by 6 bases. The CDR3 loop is CASSSDRGRPEAFL. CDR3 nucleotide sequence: TGTGCCAGCAGCTCAGACAGGGGTCGCCCTGAAGCTTTCCTT.

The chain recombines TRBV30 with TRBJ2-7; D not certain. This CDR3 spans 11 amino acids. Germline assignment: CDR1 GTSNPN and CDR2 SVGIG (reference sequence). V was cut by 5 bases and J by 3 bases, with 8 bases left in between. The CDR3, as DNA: TGTGCCTGGGGATCTAGCTACGAGCAGTACTTC. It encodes CAWGSSYEQYF.